This passage covers 24 T cell receptor beta chains from one sample sequenced in a study of blood T cell repertoires in COVID-19. Some clones are missing from TCRdb's copy, which holds only in-frame ones; the method was immunoSEQ multiplex PCR. In the table there are tens of thousands of clones, over 65% of which are singletons. The specimen was peripheral blood. These receptors were collected from a man aged 55 to 70 with active COVID-19.

In its sample, this clone was seen once. V gene TRBV6-2 or TRBV6-3 combines with J gene TRBJ2-3; D ambiguous. Trimming shortened V by 5 bases and J by 5 bases, and 11 bases separated the two germline ends. Germline values: CDR1 MNHEY, CDR2 SVGEGT. This CDR3 is built from 13 residues. CDR3 sequence reads: CASSLPPIDTQYF. The CDR3 region has the DNA TGTGCCAGCAGTCTCCCGCCTATAGATACGCAGTATTTT.

The V call is TRBV28, the J call TRBJ1-2; the match to TRBD1 covers 7 bases. The CDR3 loop spans 12 amino acids. Unmatched junction bases numbered 2, after V lost 6 bases and J lost 4 bases. Germline lookup yields CDR1 MDHEN and CDR2 SYDVKM. CDR3 protein: CASSRDSYGYTF. Here the CDR3 DNA reads TGTGCCAGCAGCCGGGACAGCTATGGCTACACCTTC.

This clone appeared a few times. The chain carries TRBV4-3 and TRBJ1-5; possible D gene TRBD1, 6 bases. The CDR3 is 18 amino acids. Looked up from germline, CDR1 is LGHNA and CDR2 is YSLEER. V was shortened by 0 bases and J by 2 bases, with 17 bases between the two germline ends. CDR3 sequence: CASSQEPVRGLGNQPQHF. In DNA form, the CDR3 reads TGCGCCAGCAGCCAAGAGCCTGTGCGGGGGCTGGGCAATCAGCCCCAGCATTTT.

The chain links TRBV13 to TRBJ1-3; maybe TRBD1 (5 bases). Germline lookup yields CDR1 PRHDT and CDR2 FYEKMQ (reference sequence). The V end lost 0 bases, the J end lost 6 bases, and 6 bases lay between the germline ends. The CDR3 covers 13 residues. The CDR3 bases are TGTGCCAGCAGCTTAGGACAGGCAAACACCATATATTTT. It encodes CASSLGQANTIYF.

The J gene is TRBJ2-1, the V gene TRBV7-8; TRBD2 agrees at 9 bases. Looked up from germline, CDR1 is SGHVS and CDR2 is FQNEAQ. The V segment lost 0 bases and the J segment 9 bases; nucleotides outside the gene matches: 12. The CDR3 loop spans 17 amino acids. The CDR3 loop is CASSLAVGTSLSGEQFF. The DNA for the CDR3 is TGTGCCAGCAGCTTAGCAGTGGGGACTAGCCTCTCGGGTGAGCAGTTCTTC.

The chain carries TRBV4-1 and TRBJ2-3; perhaps TRBD1 as D (6 bases). Germline values: CDR1 MGHRA, CDR2 YSYEKL. This CDR3 region has 14 residues. Trimming took off 4 bases at V and 0 bases at J, with 8 bases between the two ends. The CDR3 nucleotides are TGCGCCAGCAGCCTTACAGGGAGCACAGATACGCAGTATTTT. It encodes CASSLTGSTDTQYF.

The chain joins TRBV4-3 to TRBJ1-6, with a weak D call TRBD1 (5 bases). The CDR3 contains 14 residues. The ends were cut back, 3 bases at V and 9 bases at J, with 12 bases in the middle. Germline assignment: CDR1 LGHNA and CDR2 YSLEER. The chain's CDR3 is CASSQGVGGSPLHF. CDR3 bases: TGCGCCAGCAGCCAGGGCGTGGGGGGTTCACCCCTCCACTTT.

J is TRBJ1-2 and V is TRBV28; D uncertain. The CDR3 consists of 16 residues. Germline-derived CDR1 and CDR2 are MDHEN and SYDVKM. Trimming pared 1 base from V and 8 bases from J, leaving 20 bases between. The CDR3 is CASSLSNKRLPGGYTF. In DNA form, the CDR3 reads TGTGCCAGCAGTTTATCTAATAAAAGACTCCCCGGGGGCTACACCTTC.

This clone was detected a few times. The chain recombines TRBV4-1 with TRBJ2-1; the D is unclear. Germline values: CDR1 MGHRA, CDR2 YSYEKL. Deletions cut 2 bases from V and 6 bases from J, with 20 bases between. The CDR3 sequence is 17 residues long. This CDR3 is CASSQLDLVTYSNEQFF. Written as DNA, the CDR3 is TGCGCCAGCAGCCAATTAGATTTGGTTACCTACTCCAATGAGCAGTTCTTC.

CDR3 region: CASSLDGSWKTSGSREQFF. In nucleotides, the CDR3 is TGTGCCAGCAGCTTAGATGGTTCATGGAAGACTAGCGGGAGTCGTGAGCAGTTCTTC. The rearrangement uses TRBV28 and TRBJ2-1, with 12 bases matching TRBD2. The CDR3 is 19 residues long. Germline values: CDR1 MDHEN, CDR2 SYDVKM. V trimming: 6 bases; J trimming: 9 bases; junction bases outside the gene matches: 21.

The chain is built from TRBV5-1 and TRBJ1-6; TRBD1 is a possible D gene (6 bases). Per the germline V gene, CDR1 is SGHRS and CDR2 is YFSETQ. The CDR3 consists of 16 residues. V lost 3 bases to trimming and J lost 7 bases, with 17 bases between them. CDR3: CASSSLPGGTNSPLHF. The CDR3, as DNA: TGCGCCAGCAGCTCCCTCCCAGGTGGGACAAATTCACCCCTCCACTTT.

The chain is built from TRBV19 and TRBJ1-1; 8 bases fit TRBD1. Trimming cost V 5 bases and J 2 bases; bases outside gene matches: 4. There are 14 residues in the CDR3. CDR1 LNHDA and CDR2 SQIVND come from the germline V gene (reference sequence). In DNA, the CDR3 is TGTGCCAGTAGTCGACAGGGGTTAAACACTGAAGCTTTCTTT. Translated: CASSRQGLNTEAFF.

There are a few counts of this clone. CDR3 region: CASSSGQAQETQYF. CDR3 in DNA: TGCGCCAGCAGCTCCGGACAGGCACAAGAGACCCAGTACTTC. The chain combines TRBV5-1 with TRBJ2-5; TRBD1 matches at 7 bases. Per germline, CDR1 SGHRS and CDR2 YFSETQ. CDR3 size: 14 residues. The junction had 4 bases not matched to a gene; V was cut back by 3 bases and J by 2 bases.

This rearrangement joins TRBV2 to TRBJ1-5, with D perhaps TRBD1 (5 bases). Germline V gives CDR1 SNHLY, CDR2 FYNNEI. V lost 2 bases and J lost 1, with 12 bases in between. The CDR3 length is 16 residues. The CDR3 is CASSERGIGSNQPQHF. For the CDR3, the DNA is TGTGCCAGCAGTGAAAGGGGAATTGGGAGCAATCAGCCCCAGCATTTT.

This clone was seen more than once but under ten times. This chain connects TRBV10-3 to TRBJ2-1; 8 bases fit TRBD1. Germline values: CDR1 ENHRY, CDR2 SYGVKD. The CDR3 consists of 14 residues. V lost 6 bases to trimming and J lost 8 bases; unmatched junction nucleotides: 9. DNA for the CDR3: TGTGCCATCAGGACAGGGGAGGCTGGGGATGAGCAGTTCTTC. It yields the protein CAIRTGEAGDEQFF.

The V gene is TRBV3-1 (or the pseudogene TRBV3-2), the J gene TRBJ2-3, with D possibly being TRBD2 (5 bases). CDR1 and CDR2 (germline): LGHDT, YNNKEL (reference sequence). V was trimmed by 0 bases and J by 0 bases, leaving 25 bases between them. CDR3 size: 21 residues. In DNA form, the CDR3 reads TGTGCCAGCAGCCAAGATTGGTTTGCCGGGGAAACTTGGACTAGCACAGATACGCAGTATTTT. Translation: CASSQDWFAGETWTSTDTQYF.

This chain connects TRBV10-1 to TRBJ1-2; the D is unclear. Germline-derived CDR1 and CDR2 are WNHNN and SYGVQD (reference sequence). The CDR3 sequence is 16 residues long. V gave up 7 bases and J gave up 7 bases, with 25 bases separating them. The CDR3 sequence is CASTEATAGFWCGYTF. CDR3 in DNA: TGCGCCAGCACCGAAGCCACTGCGGGGTTCTGGTGTGGCTACACCTTC.

The rearrangement links TRBV6-1 to TRBJ1-4, with TRBD1 as a possible D gene (5 bases). Germline V gene lookup returns CDR1 MNHNS and CDR2 SASEGT. The germline V and J ends were trimmed by 2 bases and 7 bases, with 14 bases remaining between them. The CDR3 extends over 15 amino acids. DNA for the CDR3: TGTGCCAGCAGTGAACTTCAGGGAGGCCGTGAAAAACTGTTTTTT. This translates into CASSELQGGREKLFF.

The count of this clone is one. The chain joins TRBV12-5 to TRBJ2-3; tentative D call: TRBD1 (6 bases). This CDR3 region has 15 residues. Germline V gene lookup returns CDR1 LGHNT and CDR2 FRNRAP. The germline V and J ends were trimmed by 0 bases and 2 bases, with 9 bases remaining between them. This CDR3 is CASGLVRGSTDTQYF. DNA for the CDR3: TGTGCTAGTGGTTTGGTCAGGGGTTCCACAGATACGCAGTATTTT.

The chain has TRBV4-3 and TRBJ2-5; D is possibly TRBD2 (5 bases). The CDR3 loop spans 15 amino acids. CDR1 is LGHNA and CDR2 is YSLEER in the germline V gene. Trimming took 1 base from V and 7 from J, leaving 16 bases between them. CDR3 amino acids: CASSQAAVPEGTQYF. The CDR3 region has the DNA TGCGCCAGCAGCCAAGCAGCAGTGCCCGAGGGGACCCAGTACTTC.

The rearrangement uses TRBV13 and TRBJ2-3; 8 bases line up with TRBD2. The CDR3 sequence is 16 residues long. CDR1 is PRHDT, CDR2 FYEKMQ, per germline (reference sequence). With V trimmed by 5 bases and J by 1 base, 8 bases remained unmatched. The chain's CDR3 is CASSQVTSVGTDTQYF. CDR3 sequence (DNA): TGTGCCAGCAGCCAGGTGACTAGCGTGGGCACAGATACGCAGTATTTT.

This CDR3 reads CASSNVGDREVSNQPQHF. The CDR3 DNA reads TGTGCCAGCAGCAATGTTGGGGACAGAGAAGTTAGCAATCAGCCCCAGCATTTT. This sequence joins TRBV21-1 and TRBJ1-5; TRBD1, as called in the table, went unchecked against the DNA. TRBV21-1 represents a pseudogene. This CDR3 has 18 amino acids.

This clone occurred a few times. The chain uses TRBV2 and TRBJ2-2; TRBD1 agrees at 12 bases. This CDR3 has 15 residues. Germline V gene lookup returns CDR1 SNHLY and CDR2 FYNNEI. J was trimmed by 4 bases and V by 6 bases; bases with no gene match: 3. CDR3 DNA: TGTGCCAGCAGGGGGACAGGGGGCTCCACCGGGGAGCTGTTTTTT. This translates into CASRGTGGSTGELFF.

This chain uses TRBV27 with TRBJ1-4; D gene unclear. Germline V gene lookup returns CDR1 MNHEY and CDR2 SMNVEV (reference sequence). This CDR3 has 14 amino acids. V lost 7 bases, J lost 6 bases, and 15 bases lay in between. This CDR3 reads CASTRSRDYEKLFF. The DNA of the CDR3 is TGTGCCAGCACCCGATCGAGGGATTATGAAAAACTGTTTTTT.